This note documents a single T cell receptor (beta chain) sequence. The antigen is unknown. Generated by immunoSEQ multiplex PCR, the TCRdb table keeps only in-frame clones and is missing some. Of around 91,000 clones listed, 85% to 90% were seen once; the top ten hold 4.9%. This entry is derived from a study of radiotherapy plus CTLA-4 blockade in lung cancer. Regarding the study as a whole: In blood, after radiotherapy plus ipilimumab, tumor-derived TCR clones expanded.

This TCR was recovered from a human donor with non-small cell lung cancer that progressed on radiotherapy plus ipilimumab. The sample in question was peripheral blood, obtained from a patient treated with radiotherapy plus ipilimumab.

CDR3 sequence reads: CASSPAGTTYEQYF. The CDR3 DNA follows: TGTGCCAGCAGTCCCGCCGGGACTACCTACGAGCAGTACTTC. This chain joins TRBV27 and TRBJ2-7; 7 bases fit TRBD2. With V trimmed by 5 bases and J by 2 bases, 6 bases remained unmatched. Germline-derived CDR1 and CDR2 are MNHEY and SMNVEV (reference sequence). The length of the CDR3 is 14 residues.